These 9 T cell receptor beta chains originate from one sample sequenced in a study of T-cell memory formation after mild COVID-19. TCRdb reprocessed the 5' RACE reads with MiXCR, giving one entry per CDR3 protein. Among hundreds of thousands of distinct CDR3 sequences, 18% were seen once, and the ten largest hold around 13%. The material sequenced was PBMCs or a T cell subset sorted from them (not recorded which). Receptor source: an adult woman who had mild COVID-19 (a few samples of this study predate the infection). Cell type and time point are not known.

The table lists this clonotype with a few counts. The CDR3 reads CASSPGLAGGEQFF. CDR3 DNA sequence: TGTGCCAGCAGTCCCGGACTAGCGGGGGGTGAGCAGTTCTTC. V usage is TRBV28 and J usage is TRBJ2-1, with 14 bases identical to TRBD2. Germline V gene sequence: CDR1 MDHEN, CDR2 SYDVKM. The CDR3 sequence is 14 residues long. V shed 5 bases, J shed 9 bases, and the junction held 3 bases outside the gene matches.

The chain employs TRBV7-2 and TRBJ2-1; D is uncertain. This CDR3 is built from 14 residues. Germline assignment: CDR1 SGHTA and CDR2 FQGNSA. Between the trimmed V and J ends, which lost 3 bases and 6 bases, there was a span of 12 bases. The CDR3 is CASSFNWIANEQFF. As DNA, the CDR3 is TGTGCCAGCAGCTTCAACTGGATAGCCAATGAGCAGTTCTTC. The complete variable domain, with remaining parts taken from reference TRBV7-2 and TRBJ2-1, reads GAGVSQSPSNKVTEKGKDVELRCDPISGHTALYWYRQSLGQGLEFLIYFQGNSAPDKSGLPSDRFSAERTGGSVSTLTIQRTQQEDSAVYLCASSFNWIANEQFFGPGTRLTVL.

The chain has TRBV30 and TRBJ1-2, with a weak D call TRBD1 (6 bases). Germline values: CDR1 GTSNPN, CDR2 SVGIG (reference sequence). The germline V and J ends were trimmed by 0 bases and 4 bases, with 12 bases remaining between them. This CDR3 comprises 14 residues. CDR3 amino acids: CAWSVGGSGYGYTF. The DNA of the CDR3 is TGTGCCTGGAGTGTAGGGGGGAGCGGCTATGGCTACACCTTC.

This clonotype has at least ten counts. The chain joins TRBV5-1 to TRBJ2-1; a weak D match, TRBD2 (6 bases). V lost 3 bases to trimming and J lost 7 bases, with 11 bases between them. Germline V lookup: CDR1 SGHRS, CDR2 YFSETQ. The CDR3 has 13 amino acids. The CDR3 DNA sequence: TGCGCCAGCAGCTCGGGACTTGGGAATGAGCAGTTCTTC. Amino acids: CASSSGLGNEQFF. Based on the CDR3 plus reference TRBV5-1 and TRBJ2-1, the full variable domain is KAGVTQTPRYLIKTRGQQVTLSCSPISGHRSVSWYQQTPGQGLQFLFEYFSETQRNKGNFPGRFSGRQFSNSRSEMNVSTLELGDSALYLCASSSGLGNEQFFGPGTRLTVL.

CDR3 sequence: CASGSIGAGVETGELFF. The CDR3 DNA sequence: TGTGCTAGTGGTTCAATTGGAGCGGGAGTCGAGACCGGGGAGCTGTTTTTT. The rearrangement links TRBV12-5 to TRBJ2-2; TRBD2 matches at 8 bases. The CDR3 extends over 17 amino acids. Germline CDR1 is LGHNT and CDR2 is FRNRAP. The V segment lost 4 bases and the J segment 5 bases; nucleotides outside the gene matches: 12.

Only a few counts were recorded for this clonotype. The rearrangement joins TRBV18 to TRBJ2-5, with a possible D match to TRBD2 (6 bases). The CDR3 has 15 residues. CDR1 and CDR2 from the germline V gene are KGHSH and LQKENI. With 6 bases removed from V and 1 base from J, the gap between germline ends came to 15 bases. This chain's CDR3 is CASSPGSHGQETQYF. In nucleotides, the CDR3 is TGTGCCAGCTCGCCCGGGAGCCATGGCCAAGAGACCCAGTACTTC.

V and J are TRBV20-1 and TRBJ1-5; 7 bases match TRBD1. The CDR3 runs to 14 residues. Germline values: CDR1 DFQATT, CDR2 SNEGSKA (reference sequence). The V and J ends lost 3 bases and 7 bases, in that order; junction bases with no gene match: 9. Here the CDR3 reads CSARAARGRQPQHF. CDR3 DNA sequence: TGCAGTGCTAGGGCAGCCAGGGGGAGACAGCCCCAGCATTTT.

In this sample, this clonotype turned up a few times. This chain uses TRBV7-2 with TRBJ2-6; 8 nucleotides agree with TRBD1. The CDR3 totals 19 residues. Trimming cost V 1 base and J 1 base; bases outside gene matches: 9. In germline, CDR1 is SGHTA, CDR2 FQGNSA. The CDR3 sequence: CASSLDPGGQGSGANVLTF. The CDR3, as DNA: TGTGCCAGCAGCTTAGACCCAGGGGGCCAGGGATCTGGGGCCAACGTCCTGACTTTC.

The chain combines TRBV5-1 with TRBJ2-7, with 11 bases lining up with TRBD1. The junction had 8 bases not matched to a gene; V was cut back by 4 bases and J by 5 bases. The CDR3 runs 15 residues. Germline-derived CDR1 and CDR2 are SGHRS and YFSETQ. CDR3: CASSPPGQGAHEQYF. In nucleotides, the CDR3 is TGCGCCAGCAGCCCTCCCGGACAGGGGGCCCACGAGCAGTACTTC.